A single sample is the source of the 32 T cell receptor beta chains below, sequenced in a study of blood T cells in healthy people across ages. PCR was performed a second time for about 7 to 11 cycles using a sample-barcoded 5' primer and a J-beta primer mix. TCRdb reanalysed the 5' RACE reads using MiXCR and keeps one entry per CDR3 protein. Of 450,000 to 600,000 distinct CDR3 sequences in the sample, roughly a quarter were seen once. This sample was also put to use in a study of T cells of mothers and their children.

The sequencing sample was made of blood. Every receptor here comes from a boy aged 2 to 10 in good health.

The genes are TRBV6-2 or TRBV6-3 and TRBJ1-1; D is possibly TRBD1 (6 bases). The CDR3 length is 13 residues. Germline V gene sequence: CDR1 MNHEY, CDR2 SVGEGT. The V end lost 4 bases, the J end lost 5 bases, and 11 bases lay between the germline ends. CDR3 region: CASSWGAVTEAFF. The CDR3 DNA reads TGTGCCAGCAGTTGGGGGGCGGTAACTGAAGCTTTCTTT.

On this clonotype: One junction end disagrees with the germline gene, perhaps due to a read error. The V and J genes are TRBV12-3 or TRBV12-4 and TRBJ2-5, with TRBD1 matching 8 bases. The CDR3 length is 13 residues. CDR3 sequence reads: CASRRTGSYEQHF. The DNA of the CDR3 is TGTGCCAGCAGGCGGACAGGGTCCTACGAGCAGCACTTC.

This clonotype showed up just a few times. The chain links TRBV6-5 to TRBJ2-5; TRBD1 agrees at 7 bases. This CDR3 is 12 amino acids long. Germline CDR1 reads MNHEY; CDR2 reads SVGAGI. After removal of 6 bases from V and 3 bases from J, the junction contained 1 base not matched to a gene. This CDR3 is CASSTGEETQYF. The CDR3 bases are TGTGCCAGCAGCACAGGGGAAGAGACCCAGTACTTC.

Worth noting for this clonotype: A much more abundant neighbour one base away suggests this may be a read error. V usage is TRBV12-3 or TRBV12-4 and J usage is TRBJ2-7; D ambiguous. V was trimmed by 3 bases and J by 3 bases, leaving 6 bases between them. The CDR3 is made up of 12 amino acids. The CDR3 nucleotides are TGTGCCAGCAGTTTCTGGGGCTACGAGCAGTACTTC. Protein: CASSFWGYEQYF.

This clonotype was seen a few times. One end of the junction does not line up with germline, which may come from a read error. Here the CDR3 reads CACSLQGGVSMNTEAFF. DNA of the CDR3: TGCGCCTGCAGCTTGCAAGGGGGGGTTTCCATGAACACTGAAGCTTTCTTT. The V and J genes are TRBV5-1 and TRBJ1-1; a possible D gene is TRBD1 (6 bases). Germline-derived CDR1 and CDR2 are SGHRS and YFSETQ. This CDR3 is built from 17 residues. Together with reference TRBV5-1 and TRBJ1-1, the CDR3 gives the full variable domain: KAGVTQTPRYLIKTRGQQVTLSCSPISGHRSVSWYQQTPGQGLQFLFEYFSETQRNKGNFPGRFSGRQFSNSRSEMNVSTLELGDSALYLCACSLQGGVSMNTEAFFGQGTRLTVV.

There are a few counts of this clonotype. For the CDR3, the DNA is TGTGCCAGCAGCGAGGACAGCGATTATGGCTACACCTTC. Translation gives CASSEDSDYGYTF. The genes are TRBV2 and TRBJ1-2, with a weak D call TRBD1 (6 bases). Germline CDR1 SNHLY, CDR2 FYNNEI. V shed 6 bases and J shed 5 bases, with 13 bases lying between them. The CDR3 has 13 amino acids.

This clonotype was counted only a few times. This chain uses TRBV7-4 with TRBJ2-7, with D uncertain. V lost 5 bases, J lost 2 bases, and 16 bases lay in between. CDR1 and CDR2 from the germline V gene are SGHVT and SQSDAQ. The CDR3 length is 15 residues. In DNA form, the CDR3 reads TGTGCCAGCAGCCCAGCCAGACTGCTGACCTACGAGCAGTACTTC. This translates into CASSPARLLTYEQYF.

This clonotype was seen a few times. V gene TRBV6-2 or TRBV6-3 combines with J gene TRBJ2-5; 11 positions agree with TRBD2. With the DNA end fitting TRBJ2-1 better, the J assignment may be wrong. From germline, CDR1 is MNHEY and CDR2 SVGEGT. The CDR3 consists of 14 residues. CDR3 protein: CASSLRLAGYVQFF. Written as DNA, the CDR3 is TGTGCCAGCAGTCTACGACTAGCGGGGTACGTGCAGTTCTTC.

This chain uses TRBV3-1 with TRBJ1-2; possibly TRBD1 for D (5 bases). V lost 2 bases and J 5 bases, leaving 18 bases between the germline ends. The V gene's germline CDR1 is LGHDT and CDR2 YNNKEL (reference sequence). CDR3 size: 16 residues. In DNA form, the CDR3 reads TGTGCCAGCAGCCAATTTCAGGCGGGGACCGGGTATGGCTACACCTTC. It encodes CASSQFQAGTGYGYTF.

This clonotype appeared a single time. This chain joins TRBV18 and TRBJ2-7; D is perhaps TRBD1 (5 bases). Germline assignment: CDR1 KGHSH and CDR2 LQKENI. The germline V and J ends were trimmed by 6 bases and 5 bases, with 17 bases remaining between them. CDR3 length: 14 amino acids. CDR3 protein: CASSPESGPHEQYF. CDR3 nucleotide sequence: TGTGCCAGCTCGCCCGAGTCAGGGCCCCACGAGCAGTACTTC.

The rearrangement joins TRBV18 to TRBJ2-5; TRBD1 or TRBD2 may be the D gene (5 bases each). In germline, CDR1 is KGHSH, CDR2 LQKENI. The CDR3 extends over 15 amino acids. With 0 bases removed from V and 5 bases from J, the gap between germline ends came to 13 bases. The CDR3 bases are TGTGCCAGCTCACCACCGTCCGGGGCCATGGAGACCCAGTACTTC. It yields the protein CASSPPSGAMETQYF.

This clonotype was detected ten times or more. The chain is built from TRBV7-2 and TRBJ2-1, with D possibly called TRBD1 or TRBD2 (5 bases each). There are 15 residues in the CDR3. Trimming took 5 bases from V and 0 from J, leaving 11 bases between them. Germline CDR1 SGHTA, CDR2 FQGNSA. CDR3: CASSRGPSSYNEQFF. CDR3 DNA: TGTGCCAGCAGCAGGGGACCGTCCTCCTACAATGAGCAGTTCTTC.

This clonotype has only a few counts. The chain carries TRBV7-2 and TRBJ2-1, with 8 bases matching TRBD2. V gave up 6 bases and J gave up 2 bases; unmatched junction bases: 6. CDR1 and CDR2 (germline): SGHTA, FQGNSA. This CDR3 has 15 residues. Here the CDR3 reads CASSPTGGPYNEQFF. In DNA form, the CDR3 reads TGTGCCAGCAGTCCGACGGGAGGGCCCTACAATGAGCAGTTCTTC.

The chain uses TRBV21-1 and TRBJ1-2; whether TRBD1, the table's D call, matches the DNA was not checked. TRBV21-1 constitutes a pseudogene. The CDR3 extends over 16 amino acids. CDR3 sequence: CASSKVSGDRVVGYTF. CDR3 nucleotide sequence: TGTGCCAGCAGCAAAGTTTCAGGAGACAGAGTGGTAGGCTACACCTTC.

The chain employs TRBV24-1 and TRBJ2-7, with 9 bases matching TRBD2. The CDR3 length is 18 residues. CDR1 is KGHDR and CDR2 is SFDVKD in the germline V gene. V was clipped by 6 bases and J by 3 bases; unmatched bases: 17. The CDR3 DNA follows: TGTGCCACCAGTAAGGGACTGGCGGGAGGGCCTAACATCTACGAGCAGTACTTC. It specifies CATSKGLAGGPNIYEQYF.

The V and J genes are TRBV3-1 and TRBJ2-7, with D maybe TRBD2 (6 bases). The end of the DNA aligns better with TRBJ2-5, so the J call may be wrong. This CDR3 is 14 amino acids long. Germline CDR1 is LGHDT and CDR2 is YNNKEL (reference sequence). CDR3 loop: CASRDRDYQETQYF. CDR3 in DNA: TGTGCCAGCAGGGACCGGGACTACCAAGAGACCCAGTACTTC.

The rearrangement uses TRBV6-5 and TRBJ1-2; TRBD1 is a possible D gene (5 bases). The CDR3 spans 13 residues. The germline V gene encodes CDR1 MNHEY and CDR2 SVGAGI. V was clipped by 0 bases and J by 10 bases, with 12 bases between them. The DNA of the CDR3 is TGTGCCAGCAGTTACTCCCCGGGGCGGGTCTACACCTTC. Translating it yields CASSYSPGRVYTF.

This clonotype turned up a few times. V and J are TRBV12-3 or TRBV12-4 and TRBJ2-7; 12 positions match TRBD2. The CDR3 spans 14 residues. V shed 5 bases, J shed 7 bases, and the junction held 6 bases outside the gene matches. The CDR3 region is CASSTGTSGLEQYF. DNA for the CDR3: TGTGCCAGCAGTACGGGGACTAGCGGGCTGGAGCAGTACTTC.

A few counts support this clonotype. The genes are TRBV27 and TRBJ1-2; TRBD1 matches at 9 bases. The CDR3 totals 13 residues. J was trimmed by 7 bases and V by 6 bases; bases with no gene match: 6. Germline-derived CDR1 and CDR2 are MNHEY and SMNVEV (reference sequence). Written as DNA, the CDR3 is TGTGCCAGCAGGGTACAGGGGGCGCGTGGCTACACCTTC. Its translation is CASRVQGARGYTF.

V is TRBV20-1 and J is TRBJ1-6; TRBD1 might be the D (5 bases). The CDR3 covers 18 residues. Deletions cut 6 bases from V and 0 bases from J, with 21 bases between. Per the germline V gene, CDR1 is DFQATT and CDR2 is SNEGSKA (reference sequence). Here the CDR3 reads CSAQGTVTLSSYNSPLHF. CDR3 bases: TGCAGTGCCCAGGGAACTGTCACCCTTAGCTCCTATAATTCACCCCTCCACTTT.

The chain employs TRBV12-3 or TRBV12-4 and TRBJ1-5; no reliable D call. There are 14 residues in the CDR3. V was cut by 1 base and J by 3 bases, with 7 bases left in between. The CDR3 reads CASSLGPANQPQHF. CDR3 sequence (DNA): TGTGCCAGCAGTTTAGGGCCAGCCAATCAGCCCCAGCATTTT.

The table lists this clonotype with a few counts. The genes are TRBV24-1 and TRBJ2-1; 7 bases are shared with TRBD2. Germline V gene lookup returns CDR1 KGHDR and CDR2 SFDVKD. There are 15 residues in the CDR3. The trim removed 8 bases at V and 7 bases at J, leaving 13 bases unmatched. CDR3 region: CATIPPAGSGNEQFF. CDR3 DNA sequence: TGTGCCACCATTCCGCCAGCGGGATCGGGGAATGAGCAGTTCTTC.

The V gene is TRBV13, the J gene TRBJ2-3; the D is unclear. The length of the CDR3 is 13 residues. Germline assignment: CDR1 PRHDT and CDR2 FYEKMQ (reference sequence). V was cut by 5 bases and J by 4 bases, with 10 bases left in between. This CDR3 reads CASSQRLADTQYF. The CDR3 DNA sequence: TGTGCCAGCAGCCAAAGGTTGGCAGATACGCAGTATTTT.

A word on this clonotype: It may be a read error: a sequence one base away is much more abundant. This chain joins TRBV12-3 or TRBV12-4 and TRBJ2-5; 7 bases match TRBD1. The CDR3 consists of 13 residues. In DNA, the CDR3 is TGTGCCAGCAGTTGGGACAGCCAAGGGACCCAGTACTTC. Translation gives CASSWDSQGTQYF.

Here the CDR3 DNA reads TGTGCCTGCGGGACTAGCGGCTCGTACGAGCAGTACTTC. Amino acid sequence: CACGTSGSYEQYF. The chain links TRBV30 to TRBJ2-7; 11 bases line up with TRBD2. With V trimmed by 6 bases and J by 4 bases, 5 bases remained unmatched. The CDR3 consists of 13 residues. CDR1 and CDR2 (germline): GTSNPN, SVGIG (reference sequence). The whole variable domain, remainder taken from reference TRBV30 and TRBJ2-7, is SQTIHQWPATLVQPVGSPLSLECTVEGTSNPNLYWYRQAAGRGLQLLFYSVGIGQISSEVPQNLSASRPQDRQFILSSKKLLLSDSGFYLCACGTSGSYEQYFGPGTRLTVT.

This clonotype has only a few counts. It is likely a read error, because the conserved phenylalanine at the end of the CDR3 is missing. V gene TRBV7-2 combines with J gene TRBJ2-4, with TRBD1 matching 7 bases. The germline V gene has CDR1 SGHTA and CDR2 FQGNSA. This CDR3 spans 18 amino acids. The V segment lost 1 base and the J segment 3 bases; nucleotides outside the gene matches: 12. The CDR3 protein is CASSLGRYRGRVKNIQYV. The CDR3 DNA is TGTGCCAGCAGCTTAGGAAGATACAGGGGAAGAGTCAAAAACATTCAGTACGTC.

This clonotype showed up many times. The chain carries TRBV15 and TRBJ2-1; 8 bases agree with TRBD2. Germline trimming cut 4 bases from V and 4 bases from J; bases unmatched to any gene: 6. Germline V lookup: CDR1 LNHNV, CDR2 YYDKDF (reference sequence). CDR3 length: 15 amino acids. In nucleotides, the CDR3 is TGTGCCACCAGCAAACTAGCGGAGGGATACAATGAGCAGTTCTTC. Translation gives CATSKLAEGYNEQFF.

The V call is TRBV20-1, the J call TRBJ2-7; 8 positions match TRBD1. Germline-derived CDR1 and CDR2 are DFQATT and SNEGSKA (reference sequence). The CDR3 runs 11 residues. The J segment lost 6 bases and the V segment lost 3 bases, leaving 1 base of the junction unmatched. The CDR3 loop reads CSASRGREQYF. The CDR3 coding sequence is TGCAGTGCTAGCAGGGGGCGCGAGCAGTACTTC.

The V and J genes are TRBV5-6 and TRBJ2-3; possible D gene TRBD1, 6 bases. Germline assignment: CDR1 SGHDT and CDR2 YYEEEE. Deletions cut 2 bases from V and 3 bases from J, with 19 bases between. This CDR3 region has 17 residues. The chain's CDR3 is CASSFRPPGERTDTQYF. CDR3 nucleotide sequence: TGTGCCAGCAGCTTTAGACCGCCAGGGGAGCGGACAGATACGCAGTATTTT. Full variable domain (outside the CDR3, taken from reference TRBV5-6 and TRBJ2-3): DAGVTQSPTHLIKTRGQQVTLRCSPKSGHDTVSWYQQALGQGPQFIFQYYEEEERQRGNFPDRFSGHQFPNYSSELNVNALLLGDSALYLCASSFRPPGERTDTQYFGPGTRLTVL.

The chain joins TRBV9 to TRBJ2-3; maybe TRBD1 (6 bases). The CDR3 sequence is 16 residues long. V lost 3 bases, J lost 2 bases, and 16 bases lay in between. The V gene's germline CDR1 is SGDLS and CDR2 YYNGEE. The CDR3 DNA follows: TGTGCCAGCAGCGCGCAGGGGATGGGGTACACAGATACGCAGTATTTT. Its translation is CASSAQGMGYTDTQYF.

The V call is TRBV29-1, the J call TRBJ2-3, with TRBD1 as a possible D gene (5 bases). The CDR3 has 13 amino acids. V was clipped by 0 bases and J by 1 base, with 5 bases between them. Germline V gene data show CDR1 as SQVTM and CDR2 as ANQGSEA. This CDR3 reads CSVEEGGTDTQYF. The CDR3 DNA reads TGCAGCGTTGAAGAAGGGGGCACAGATACGCAGTATTTT.

This chain connects TRBV4-1 to TRBJ2-4, with TRBD1 as a possible D gene (6 bases). This CDR3 has 17 amino acids. The germline V gene has CDR1 MGHRA and CDR2 YSYEKL. Deletions cut 3 bases from V and 0 bases from J, with 15 bases between. The CDR3 loop reads CASSQLFRGLAKNIQYF. The CDR3 bases are TGCGCCAGCAGCCAGTTGTTCAGGGGTTTAGCCAAAAACATTCAGTACTTC.